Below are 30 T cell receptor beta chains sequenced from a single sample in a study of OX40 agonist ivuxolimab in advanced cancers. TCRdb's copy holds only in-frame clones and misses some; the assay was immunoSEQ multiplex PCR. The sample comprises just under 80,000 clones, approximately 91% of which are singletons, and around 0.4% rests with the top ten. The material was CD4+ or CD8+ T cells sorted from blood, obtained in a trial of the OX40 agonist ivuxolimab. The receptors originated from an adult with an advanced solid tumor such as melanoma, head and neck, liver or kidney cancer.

In DNA form, the CDR3 reads TGTGCCAGCAGTCGCCGGACAGAGCAGTTCTTC. Its translation is CASSRRTEQFF. The chain combines TRBV2 with TRBJ2-1; TRBD1 is a possible D gene (5 bases). The CDR3 spans 11 residues. The germline V and J ends were trimmed by 5 bases and 10 bases, with 9 bases remaining between them. The germline gives CDR1 SNHLY, CDR2 FYNNEI.

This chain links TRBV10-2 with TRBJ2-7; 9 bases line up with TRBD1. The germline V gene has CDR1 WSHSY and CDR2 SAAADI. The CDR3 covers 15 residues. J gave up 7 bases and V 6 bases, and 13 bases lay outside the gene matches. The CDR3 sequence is CASSDRGTGYEEQYF. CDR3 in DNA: TGCGCCAGCAGCGACAGGGGGACCGGATATGAAGAGCAGTACTTC.

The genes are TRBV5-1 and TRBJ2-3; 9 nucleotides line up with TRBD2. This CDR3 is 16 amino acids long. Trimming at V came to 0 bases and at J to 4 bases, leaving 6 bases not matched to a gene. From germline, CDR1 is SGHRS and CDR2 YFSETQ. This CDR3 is CASSLVPAGGSDTQYF. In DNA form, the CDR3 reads TGCGCCAGCAGCTTGGTCCCAGCGGGAGGCTCAGATACGCAGTATTTT.

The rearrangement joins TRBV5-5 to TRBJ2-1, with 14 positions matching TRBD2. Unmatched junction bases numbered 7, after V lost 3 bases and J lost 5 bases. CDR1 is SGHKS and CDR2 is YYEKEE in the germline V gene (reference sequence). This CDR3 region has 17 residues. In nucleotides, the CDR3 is TGTGCCAGCAGCTCAGGGACTAGCGGGAGAGGGAACAATGAGCAGTTCTTC. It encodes CASSSGTSGRGNNEQFF.

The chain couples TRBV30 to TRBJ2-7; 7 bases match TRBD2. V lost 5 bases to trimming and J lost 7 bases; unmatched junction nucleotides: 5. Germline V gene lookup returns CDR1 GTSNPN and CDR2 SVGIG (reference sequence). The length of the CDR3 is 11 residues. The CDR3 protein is CAWGRDVEQYF. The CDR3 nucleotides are TGTGCCTGGGGGAGGGATGTAGAGCAGTACTTC. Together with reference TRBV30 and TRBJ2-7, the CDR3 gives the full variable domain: SQTIHQWPATLVQPVGSPLSLECTVEGTSNPNLYWYRQAAGRGLQLLFYSVGIGQISSEVPQNLSASRPQDRQFILSSKKLLLSDSGFYLCAWGRDVEQYFGPGTRLTVT.

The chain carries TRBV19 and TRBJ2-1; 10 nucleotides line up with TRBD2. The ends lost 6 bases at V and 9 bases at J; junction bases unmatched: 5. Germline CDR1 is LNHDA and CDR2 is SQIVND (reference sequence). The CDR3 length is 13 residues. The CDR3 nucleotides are TGTGCCAGTAGGCTAGCGGGAGTTCCTGAGCAGTTCTTC. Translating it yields CASRLAGVPEQFF.

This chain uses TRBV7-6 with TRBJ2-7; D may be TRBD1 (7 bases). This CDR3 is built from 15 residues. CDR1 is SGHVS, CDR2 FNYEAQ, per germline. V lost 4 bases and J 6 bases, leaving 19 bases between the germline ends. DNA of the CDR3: TGTGCCAGCAGCTCAGGGGGGCTTGTAACTGGCGAGCAGTACTTC. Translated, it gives CASSSGGLVTGEQYF.

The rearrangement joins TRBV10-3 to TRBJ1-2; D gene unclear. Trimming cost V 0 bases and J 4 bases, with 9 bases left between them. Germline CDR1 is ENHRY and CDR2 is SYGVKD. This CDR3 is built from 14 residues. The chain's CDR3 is CAISESSLGYGYTF. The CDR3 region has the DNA TGTGCCATCAGTGAGTCTTCGCTTGGCTATGGCTACACCTTC.

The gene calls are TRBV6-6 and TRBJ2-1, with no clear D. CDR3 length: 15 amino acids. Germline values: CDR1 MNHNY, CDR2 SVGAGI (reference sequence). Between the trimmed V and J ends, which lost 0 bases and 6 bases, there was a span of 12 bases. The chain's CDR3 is CASSYSITTANEQFF. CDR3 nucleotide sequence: TGTGCCAGCAGTTACTCGATTACGACCGCCAATGAGCAGTTCTTC.

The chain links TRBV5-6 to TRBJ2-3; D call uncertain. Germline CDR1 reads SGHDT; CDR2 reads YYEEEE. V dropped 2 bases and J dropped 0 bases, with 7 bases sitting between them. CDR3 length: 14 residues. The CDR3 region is CASSFGRSTDTQYF. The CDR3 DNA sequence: TGTGCCAGCAGCTTCGGACGGAGCACAGATACGCAGTATTTT.

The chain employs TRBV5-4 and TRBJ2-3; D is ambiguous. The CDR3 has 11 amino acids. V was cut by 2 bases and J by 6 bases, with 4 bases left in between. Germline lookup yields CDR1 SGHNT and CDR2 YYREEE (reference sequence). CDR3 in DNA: TGTGCCAGCAGCTTTCGGGATACGCAGTATTTT. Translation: CASSFRDTQYF.

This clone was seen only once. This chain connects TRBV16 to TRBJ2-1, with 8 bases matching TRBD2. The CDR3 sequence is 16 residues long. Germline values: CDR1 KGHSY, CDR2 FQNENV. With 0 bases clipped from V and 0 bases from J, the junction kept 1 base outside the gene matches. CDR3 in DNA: TGTGCCAGCAGCCAATCCGCGGGAGGCTCCTACAATGAGCAGTTCTTC. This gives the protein CASSQSAGGSYNEQFF.

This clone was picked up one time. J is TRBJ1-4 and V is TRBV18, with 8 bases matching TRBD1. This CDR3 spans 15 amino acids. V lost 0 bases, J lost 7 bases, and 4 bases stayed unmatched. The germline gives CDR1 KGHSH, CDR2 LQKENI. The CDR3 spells CASSPPGTGGEKLFF. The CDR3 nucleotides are TGTGCCAGCTCACCACCCGGGACAGGCGGTGAAAAACTGTTTTTT.

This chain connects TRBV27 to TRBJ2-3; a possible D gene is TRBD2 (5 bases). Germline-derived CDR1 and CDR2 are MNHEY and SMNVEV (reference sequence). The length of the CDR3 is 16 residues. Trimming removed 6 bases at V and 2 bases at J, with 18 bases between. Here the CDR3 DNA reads TGTGCCAGCAGAAGAAACCGGGAACTATTCACAGATACGCAGTATTTT. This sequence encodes CASRRNRELFTDTQYF.

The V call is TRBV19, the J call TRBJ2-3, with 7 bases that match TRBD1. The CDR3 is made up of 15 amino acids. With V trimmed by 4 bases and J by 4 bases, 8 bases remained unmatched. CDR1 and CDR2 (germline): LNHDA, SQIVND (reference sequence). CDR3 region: CASSRQGMGSDTQYF. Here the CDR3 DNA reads TGTGCCAGTAGTAGACAGGGTATGGGCTCAGATACGCAGTATTTT.

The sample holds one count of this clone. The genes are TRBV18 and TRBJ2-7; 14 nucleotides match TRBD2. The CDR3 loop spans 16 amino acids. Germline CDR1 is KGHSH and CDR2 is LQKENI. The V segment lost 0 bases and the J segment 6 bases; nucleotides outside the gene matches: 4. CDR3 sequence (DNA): TGTGCCAGCTCACCACCGGGACTAGCGGGAGTTTTCGAGCAGTACTTC. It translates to CASSPPGLAGVFEQYF.

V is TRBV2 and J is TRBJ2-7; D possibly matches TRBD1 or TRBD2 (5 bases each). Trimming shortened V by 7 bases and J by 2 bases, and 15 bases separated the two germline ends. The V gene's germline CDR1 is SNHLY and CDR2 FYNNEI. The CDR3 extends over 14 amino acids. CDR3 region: CASIRDGQTYEQYF. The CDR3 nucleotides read TGTGCCAGCATAAGGGACGGGCAGACCTACGAGCAGTACTTC.

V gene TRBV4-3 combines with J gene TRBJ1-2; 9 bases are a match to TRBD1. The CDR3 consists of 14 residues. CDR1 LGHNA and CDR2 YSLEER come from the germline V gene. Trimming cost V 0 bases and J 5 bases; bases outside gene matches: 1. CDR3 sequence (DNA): TGCGCCAGCAGCCAAGAAGGGACAGGGTATGGCTACACCTTC. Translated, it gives CASSQEGTGYGYTF.

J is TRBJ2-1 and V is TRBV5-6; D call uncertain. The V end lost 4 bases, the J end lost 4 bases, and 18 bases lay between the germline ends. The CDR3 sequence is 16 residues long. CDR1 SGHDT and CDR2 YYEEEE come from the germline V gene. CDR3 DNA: TGTGCCAGCAGCCGCGGTGTAGTAGTGGGGTACAATGAGCAGTTCTTC. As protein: CASSRGVVVGYNEQFF. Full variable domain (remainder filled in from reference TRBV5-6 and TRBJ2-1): DAGVTQSPTHLIKTRGQQVTLRCSPKSGHDTVSWYQQALGQGPQFIFQYYEEEERQRGNFPDRFSGHQFPNYSSELNVNALLLGDSALYLCASSRGVVVGYNEQFFGPGTRLTVL.

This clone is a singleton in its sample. This chain's CDR3 is CASSLATGPPYEQYF. CDR3 DNA: TGTGCCAGCAGTTTAGCGACAGGCCCACCCTACGAGCAGTACTTC. J is TRBJ2-7 and V is TRBV27; D perhaps matches TRBD1 (6 bases). Trimming pared 2 bases from V and 2 bases from J, leaving 13 bases between. Germline CDR1 and CDR2: MNHEY and SMNVEV (reference sequence). The CDR3 loop spans 15 amino acids.

The CDR3 region is CASSQVQGPTEAFF. The DNA of the CDR3 is TGTGCCAGCAGCCAAGTTCAGGGACCCACTGAAGCTTTCTTT. The V gene is TRBV4-2, the J gene TRBJ1-1; D is perhaps TRBD1 (5 bases). This CDR3 region has 14 residues. Per the germline V gene, CDR1 is LGHNA and CDR2 is YNFKEQ. Trimming removed 1 base at V and 4 bases at J, with 10 bases between.

CDR3 coding DNA: TGTGCCAGCAGCGGCCGGGACAGGGGCCCCTCTAACTATGGCTACACCTTC. Translation gives CASSGRDRGPSNYGYTF. The V call is TRBV11-3, the J call TRBJ1-2, with 10 bases that match TRBD1. Germline trimming cut 5 bases from V and 0 bases from J; bases unmatched to any gene: 9. Germline lookup yields CDR1 SGHNT and CDR2 YENEEA. The CDR3 is made up of 17 amino acids.

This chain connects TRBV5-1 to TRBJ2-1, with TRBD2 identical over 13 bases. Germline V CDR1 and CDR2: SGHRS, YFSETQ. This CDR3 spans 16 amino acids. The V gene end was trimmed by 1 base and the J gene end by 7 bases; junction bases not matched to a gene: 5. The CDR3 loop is CASSLTLAGGPNEQFF. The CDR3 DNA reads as TGCGCCAGCAGCTTGACACTAGCGGGAGGGCCTAATGAGCAGTTCTTC.

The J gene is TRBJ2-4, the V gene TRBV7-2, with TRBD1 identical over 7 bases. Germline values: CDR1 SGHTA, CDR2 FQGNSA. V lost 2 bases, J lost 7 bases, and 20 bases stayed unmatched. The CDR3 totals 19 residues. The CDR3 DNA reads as TGTGCCAGCAGCTTACGAACAGGGGCTCAATCTGGATTTAAGAACATTCAGTACTTC. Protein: CASSLRTGAQSGFKNIQYF.

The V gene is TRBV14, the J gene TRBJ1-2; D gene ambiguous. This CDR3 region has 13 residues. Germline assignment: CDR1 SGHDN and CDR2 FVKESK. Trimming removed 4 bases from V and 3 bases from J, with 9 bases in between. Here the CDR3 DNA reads TGTGCCAGCAGCCTTGCGCTTTACTATGGCTACACCTTC. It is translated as CASSLALYYGYTF.

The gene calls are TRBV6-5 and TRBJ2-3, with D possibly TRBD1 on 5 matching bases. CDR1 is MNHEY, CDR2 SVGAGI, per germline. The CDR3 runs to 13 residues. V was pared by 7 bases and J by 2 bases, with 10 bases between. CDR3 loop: CASKQVLTDTQYF. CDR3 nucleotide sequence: TGTGCCAGCAAACAGGTCCTCACAGATACGCAGTATTTT.

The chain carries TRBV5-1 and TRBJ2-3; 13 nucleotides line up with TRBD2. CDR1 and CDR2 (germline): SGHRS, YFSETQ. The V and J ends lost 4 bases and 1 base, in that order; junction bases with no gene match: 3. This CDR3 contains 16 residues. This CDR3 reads CASSQGLAGGTDTQYF. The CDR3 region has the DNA TGCGCCAGCAGCCAAGGACTAGCGGGAGGCACAGATACGCAGTATTTT.

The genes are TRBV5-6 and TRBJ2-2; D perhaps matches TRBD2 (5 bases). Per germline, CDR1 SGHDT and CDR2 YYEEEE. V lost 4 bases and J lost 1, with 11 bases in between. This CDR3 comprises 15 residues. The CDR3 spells CASSALAGNTGELFF. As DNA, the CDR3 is TGTGCCAGCAGCGCCTTGGCGGGGAACACCGGGGAGCTGTTTTTT.

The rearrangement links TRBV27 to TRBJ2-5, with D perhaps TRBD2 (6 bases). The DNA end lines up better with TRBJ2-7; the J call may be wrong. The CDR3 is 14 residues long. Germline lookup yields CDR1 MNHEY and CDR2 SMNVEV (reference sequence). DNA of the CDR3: TGTGCCAGCAGTTTCCGGCGGCGGGACTACGAGCAGTACTTC. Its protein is CASSFRRRDYEQYF.

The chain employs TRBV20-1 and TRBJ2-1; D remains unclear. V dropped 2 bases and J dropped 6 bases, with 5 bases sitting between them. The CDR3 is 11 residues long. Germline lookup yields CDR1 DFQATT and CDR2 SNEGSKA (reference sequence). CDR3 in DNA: TGCAGTGCTAGACAGCTCAATGAGCAGTTCTTC. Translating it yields CSARQLNEQFF.